Reported below is one T cell receptor beta chain. Its target is not known. The same CDR3 is also encoded by other DNA sequences in this sample. The data stem from a study of cytomegalovirus exposure and HLA in healthy donors. Notes on the study in general: Later work showed greater clonal expansion in HLA-associated TCR beta chains than in equally common others. According to an earlier analysis, most TCR beta V segments yielded productive rearrangements about 90% or about 30% of the time. Donors were assumed by presence/absence analyses to have roughly uniform sequencing depth. In a later analysis, common viral pathogens appeared linked to several of the most significant clusters.

The V gene lost 0 bases and the J gene lost 2 bases, with 7 bases spanning the gap. This CDR3 is 14 amino acids long. The germline V gene has CDR1 SGHTA and CDR2 FQGNSA. 13 Jbeta primers and 60 Vbeta primers were used for the PCR. Profiled with immunoSEQ multiplex PCR; TCRdb holds only in-frame clones, not every one. The sample yields roughly 170,000 clones, 83% seen once. The TCR sequence derives from a man over 45 in good health and CMV-seronegative. The V call is TRBV7-2, the J call TRBJ2-5, with D perhaps TRBD1 (6 bases). The specimen was PBMCs. In nucleotides, the CDR3 is TGTGCCAGCAGCTTAGCGGGGGCACAAGAGACCCAGTACTTC. This translates into CASSLAGAQETQYF. The full variable domain, its missing parts supplied by reference TRBV7-2 and TRBJ2-5, is GAGVSQSPSNKVTEKGKDVELRCDPISGHTALYWYRQSLGQGLEFLIYFQGNSAPDKSGLPSDRFSAERTGGSVSTLTIQRTQQEDSAVYLCASSLAGAQETQYFGPGTRLLVL.